This T cell receptor beta chain appears in the sequencing data of a study of T cell responses to AZD1222 COVID-19 vaccine. Study-wide findings and caveats: Across the whole spike, CD4 TCRs peaked at regions 160-218 and 743-854. A mostly white British donor set with more females was recruited, and clonal diversity was possibly underestimated. Repertoire collection took place solely once the T cell response had peaked.

The assay was immunoSEQ multiplex PCR, and TCRdb's table has in-frame clones only and misses some. There are under 200,000 clones in the sample; just over 90% occur only once, and 1.3% lies in the top ten. V lost 2 bases and J lost 4, with 18 bases in between. The CDR3 has 17 amino acids. Germline values: CDR1 MDHEN, CDR2 SYDVKM. Points on this clone: Its antigen is as yet unknown.

The study pooled second doses at about 4 or about 12 weeks. The sequence was collected from an adult who received the AZD1222 COVID-19 vaccine. This sequence joins TRBV28 and TRBJ1-5; D gene uncertain. Sequenced material: peripheral blood, taken 28 days after the second AZD1222 dose. The CDR3 region is CASSLEFRLGSNQPQHF. The CDR3 region has the DNA TGTGCCAGCAGTTTAGAATTCAGGTTAGGGTCAAATCAGCCCCAGCATTTT. Full variable domain (remainder filled in from reference TRBV28 and TRBJ1-5): DVKVTQSSRYLVKRTGEKVFLECVQDMDHENMFWYRQDPGLGLRLIYFSYDVKMKEKGDIPEGYSVSREKKERFSLILESASTNQTSMYLCASSLEFRLGSNQPQHFGDGTRLSIL.